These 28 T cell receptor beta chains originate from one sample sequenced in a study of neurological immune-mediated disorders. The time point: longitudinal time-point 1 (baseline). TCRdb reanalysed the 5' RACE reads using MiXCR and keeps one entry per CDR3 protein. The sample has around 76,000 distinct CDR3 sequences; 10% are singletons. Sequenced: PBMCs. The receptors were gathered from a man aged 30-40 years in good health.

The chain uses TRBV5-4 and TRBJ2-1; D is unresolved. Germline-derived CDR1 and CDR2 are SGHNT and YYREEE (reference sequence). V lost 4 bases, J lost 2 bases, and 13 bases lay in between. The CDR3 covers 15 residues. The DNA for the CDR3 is TGTGCCAGCAGCCGAAGGGTTGGCCCCTACAATGAGCAGTTCTTC. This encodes CASSRRVGPYNEQFF.

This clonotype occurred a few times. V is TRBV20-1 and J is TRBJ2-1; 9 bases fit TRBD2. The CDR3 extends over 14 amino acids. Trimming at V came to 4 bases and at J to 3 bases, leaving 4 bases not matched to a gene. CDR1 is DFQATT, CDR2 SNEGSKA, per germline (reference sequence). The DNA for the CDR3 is TGCAGTGCTACGAGCGGGAGGATCTACAATGAGCAGTTCTTC. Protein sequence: CSATSGRIYNEQFF.

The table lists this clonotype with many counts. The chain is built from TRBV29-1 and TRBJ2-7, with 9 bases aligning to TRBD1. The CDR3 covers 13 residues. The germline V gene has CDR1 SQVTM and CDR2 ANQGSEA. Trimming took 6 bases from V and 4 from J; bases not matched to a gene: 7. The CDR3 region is CSVMTGGQYEQYF. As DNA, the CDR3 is TGCAGCGTCATGACAGGGGGACAGTACGAGCAGTACTTC.

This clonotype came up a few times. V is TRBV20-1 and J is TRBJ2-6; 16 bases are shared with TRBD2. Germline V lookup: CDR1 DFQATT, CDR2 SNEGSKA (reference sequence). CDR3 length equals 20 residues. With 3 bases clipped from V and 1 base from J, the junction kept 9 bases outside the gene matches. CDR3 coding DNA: TGCAGTGCTAGGGTACCGGGACTAGCGGGAGGGTATTCTGGGGCCAACGTCCTGACTTTC. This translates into CSARVPGLAGGYSGANVLTF.

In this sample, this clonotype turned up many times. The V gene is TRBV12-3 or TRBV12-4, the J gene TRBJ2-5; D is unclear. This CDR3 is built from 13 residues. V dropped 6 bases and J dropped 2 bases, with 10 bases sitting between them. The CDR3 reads CASRTDGQETQYF. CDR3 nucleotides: TGTGCCAGCAGAACTGACGGACAAGAGACCCAGTACTTC.

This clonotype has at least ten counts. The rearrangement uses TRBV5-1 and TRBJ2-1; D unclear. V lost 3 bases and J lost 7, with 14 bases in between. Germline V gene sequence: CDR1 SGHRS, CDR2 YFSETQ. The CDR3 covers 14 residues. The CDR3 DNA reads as TGCGCCAGCAGCTCGCCGCCAACCCCTAATGAGCAGTTCTTC. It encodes CASSSPPTPNEQFF.

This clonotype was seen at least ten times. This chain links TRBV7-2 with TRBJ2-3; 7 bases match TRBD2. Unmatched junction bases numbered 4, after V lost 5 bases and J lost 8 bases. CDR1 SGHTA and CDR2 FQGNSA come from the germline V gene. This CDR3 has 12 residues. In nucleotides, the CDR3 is TGTGCCAGCAGCCGAAGCGGGACTACGCAGTATTTT. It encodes CASSRSGTTQYF.

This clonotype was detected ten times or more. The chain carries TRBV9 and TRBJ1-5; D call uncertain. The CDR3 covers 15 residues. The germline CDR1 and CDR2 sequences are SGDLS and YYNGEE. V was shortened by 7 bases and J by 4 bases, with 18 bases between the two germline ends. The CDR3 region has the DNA TGTGCCAGCGCCTTCAGTGCTCAGGTGAATCAGCCCCAGCATTTT. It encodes CASAFSAQVNQPQHF.

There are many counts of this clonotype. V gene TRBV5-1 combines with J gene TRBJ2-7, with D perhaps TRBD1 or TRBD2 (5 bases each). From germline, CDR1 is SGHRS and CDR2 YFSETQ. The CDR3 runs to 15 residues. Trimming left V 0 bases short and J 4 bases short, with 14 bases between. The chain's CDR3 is CASSLAGTVTYEQYF. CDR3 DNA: TGCGCCAGCAGCTTGGCCGGGACCGTAACTTACGAGCAGTACTTC.

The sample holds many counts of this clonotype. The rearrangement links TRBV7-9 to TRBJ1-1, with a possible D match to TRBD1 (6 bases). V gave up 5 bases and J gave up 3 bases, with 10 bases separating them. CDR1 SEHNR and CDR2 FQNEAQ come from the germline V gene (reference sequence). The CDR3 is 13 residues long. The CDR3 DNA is TGTGCCAGCAGCCGACAGGCCTACACTGAAGCTTTCTTT. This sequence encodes CASSRQAYTEAFF.

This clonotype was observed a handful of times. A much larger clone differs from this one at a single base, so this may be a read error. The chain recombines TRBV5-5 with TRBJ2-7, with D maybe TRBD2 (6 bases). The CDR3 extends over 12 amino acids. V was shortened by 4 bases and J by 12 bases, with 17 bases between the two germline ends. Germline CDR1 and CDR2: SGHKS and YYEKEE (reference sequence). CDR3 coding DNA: TGTGCCAGCAGCCGCTCGGACGGGGGTGGGTACTTC. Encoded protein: CASSRSDGGGYF.

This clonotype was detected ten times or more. The CDR3 DNA reads TGTGCCAGCAGCTTATGGGGGATATTCACTGATACGCAGTATTTT. Encoded protein: CASSLWGIFTDTQYF. The J gene is TRBJ2-3, the V gene TRBV7-8, with D perhaps TRBD1 or TRBD2 (5 bases each). The V gene lost 2 bases and the J gene lost 6 bases, with 15 bases spanning the gap. The CDR3 contains 15 residues. Germline V gives CDR1 SGHVS, CDR2 FQNEAQ.

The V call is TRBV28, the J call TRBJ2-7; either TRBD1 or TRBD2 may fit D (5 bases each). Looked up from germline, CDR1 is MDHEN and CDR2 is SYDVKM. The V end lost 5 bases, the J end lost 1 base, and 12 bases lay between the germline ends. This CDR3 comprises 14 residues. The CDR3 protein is CASSPWGGSYEQYF. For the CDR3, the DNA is TGTGCCAGCAGTCCATGGGGCGGGTCCTACGAGCAGTACTTC.

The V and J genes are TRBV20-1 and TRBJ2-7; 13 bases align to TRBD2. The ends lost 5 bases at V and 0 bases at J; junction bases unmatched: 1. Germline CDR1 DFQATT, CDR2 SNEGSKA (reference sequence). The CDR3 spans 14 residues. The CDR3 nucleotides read TGCAGTGCTGGACTAGCGGGAGACTCCTACGAGCAGTACTTC. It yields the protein CSAGLAGDSYEQYF.

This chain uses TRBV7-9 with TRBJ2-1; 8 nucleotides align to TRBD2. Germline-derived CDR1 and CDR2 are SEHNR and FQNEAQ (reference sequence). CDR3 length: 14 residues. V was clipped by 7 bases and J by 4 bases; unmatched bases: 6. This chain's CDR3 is CASTLSGSYNEQFF. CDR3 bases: TGTGCCAGCACCCTAAGCGGGAGTTACAATGAGCAGTTCTTC.

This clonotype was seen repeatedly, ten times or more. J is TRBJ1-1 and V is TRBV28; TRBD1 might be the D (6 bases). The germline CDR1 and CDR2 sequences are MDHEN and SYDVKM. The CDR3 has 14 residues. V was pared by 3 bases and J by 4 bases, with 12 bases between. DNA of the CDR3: TGTGCCAGCAGTTTGGGGGGGGCTGTCACTGAAGCTTTCTTT. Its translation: CASSLGGAVTEAFF.

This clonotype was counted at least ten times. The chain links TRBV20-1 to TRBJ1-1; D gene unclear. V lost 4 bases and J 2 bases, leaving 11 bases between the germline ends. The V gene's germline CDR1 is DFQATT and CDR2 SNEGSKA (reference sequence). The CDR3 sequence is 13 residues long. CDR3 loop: CSATRGSNTEAFF. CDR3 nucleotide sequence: TGCAGTGCTACCCGCGGGTCCAACACTGAAGCTTTCTTT.

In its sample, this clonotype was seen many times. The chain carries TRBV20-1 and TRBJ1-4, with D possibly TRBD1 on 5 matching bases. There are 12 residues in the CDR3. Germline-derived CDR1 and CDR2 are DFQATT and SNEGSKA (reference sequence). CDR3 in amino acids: CRTQTENEKLFF. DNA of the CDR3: TGCAGGACACAGACAGAGAATGAAAAACTGTTTTTT.

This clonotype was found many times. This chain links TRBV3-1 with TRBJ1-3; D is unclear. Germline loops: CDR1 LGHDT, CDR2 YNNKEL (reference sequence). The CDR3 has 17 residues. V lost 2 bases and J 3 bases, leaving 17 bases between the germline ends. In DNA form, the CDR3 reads TGTGCCAGCAGCCAACAGAAGGGAGGGAGGATTGGAAACACCATATATTTT. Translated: CASSQQKGGRIGNTIYF.

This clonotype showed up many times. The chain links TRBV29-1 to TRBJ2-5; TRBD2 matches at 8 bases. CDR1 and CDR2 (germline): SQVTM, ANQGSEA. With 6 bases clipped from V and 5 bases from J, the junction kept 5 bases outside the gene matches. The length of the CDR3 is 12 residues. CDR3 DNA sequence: TGCAGCGTAGCGGGAGATGGGGAGACCCAGTACTTC. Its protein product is CSVAGDGETQYF.

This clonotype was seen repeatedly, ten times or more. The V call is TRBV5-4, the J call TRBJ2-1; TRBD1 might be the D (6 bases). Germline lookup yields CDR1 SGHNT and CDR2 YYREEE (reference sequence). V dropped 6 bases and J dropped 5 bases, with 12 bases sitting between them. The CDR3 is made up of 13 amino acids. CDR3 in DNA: TGTGCCAGCATCCTACCAGGGGACAATGAGCAGTTCTTC. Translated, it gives CASILPGDNEQFF.

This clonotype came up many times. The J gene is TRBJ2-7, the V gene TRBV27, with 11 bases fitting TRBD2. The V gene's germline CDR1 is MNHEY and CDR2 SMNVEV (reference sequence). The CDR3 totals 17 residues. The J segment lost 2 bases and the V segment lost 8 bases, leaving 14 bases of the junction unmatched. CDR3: CASAPTLAGGPTYEQYF. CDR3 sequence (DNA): TGTGCCAGCGCCCCCACCTTAGCGGGAGGGCCCACCTACGAGCAGTACTTC.

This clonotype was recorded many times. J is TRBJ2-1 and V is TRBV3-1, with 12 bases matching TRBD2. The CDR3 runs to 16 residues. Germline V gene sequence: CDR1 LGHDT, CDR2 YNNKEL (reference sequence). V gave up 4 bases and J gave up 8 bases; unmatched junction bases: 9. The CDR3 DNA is TGTGCCAGCAGCCCTAGCGGGAGGGCCCATTTCCATGAGCAGTTCTTC. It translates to CASSPSGRAHFHEQFF.

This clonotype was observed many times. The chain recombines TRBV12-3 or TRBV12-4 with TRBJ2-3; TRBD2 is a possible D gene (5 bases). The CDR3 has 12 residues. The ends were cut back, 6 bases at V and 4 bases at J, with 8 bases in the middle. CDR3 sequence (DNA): TGTGCCAGCAGCAGCGGCGCAGATACGCAGTATTTT. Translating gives CASSSGADTQYF.

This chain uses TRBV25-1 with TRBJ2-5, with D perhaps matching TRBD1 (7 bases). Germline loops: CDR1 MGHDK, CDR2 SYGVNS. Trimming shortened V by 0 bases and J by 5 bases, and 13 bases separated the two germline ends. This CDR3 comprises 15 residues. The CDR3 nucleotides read TGTGCCAGCAGTGAATATCAGGGGGGCGAGGAGACCCAGTACTTC. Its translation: CASSEYQGGEETQYF. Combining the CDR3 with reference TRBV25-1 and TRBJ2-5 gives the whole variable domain EADIYQTPRYLVIGTGKKITLECSQTMGHDKMYWYQQDPGMELHLIHYSYGVNSTEKGDLSSESTVSRIRTEHFPLTLESARPSHTSQYLCASSEYQGGEETQYFGPGTRLLVL.

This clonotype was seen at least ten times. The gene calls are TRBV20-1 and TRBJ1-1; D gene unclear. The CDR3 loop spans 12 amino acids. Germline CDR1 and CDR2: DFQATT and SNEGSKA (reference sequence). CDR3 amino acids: CRSVTTNTEAFF. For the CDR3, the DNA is TGCAGGTCGGTTACTACGAACACTGAAGCTTTCTTT.

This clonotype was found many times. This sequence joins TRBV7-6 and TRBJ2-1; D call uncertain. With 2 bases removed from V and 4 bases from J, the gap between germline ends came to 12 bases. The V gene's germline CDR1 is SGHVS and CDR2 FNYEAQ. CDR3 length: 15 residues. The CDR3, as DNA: TGTGCCAGCAGCTTAAGGATTCCGCCGTACAATGAGCAGTTCTTC. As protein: CASSLRIPPYNEQFF. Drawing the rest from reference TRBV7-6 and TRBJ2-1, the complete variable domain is GAGVSQSPRYKVTKRGQDVALRCDPISGHVSLYWYRQALGQGPEFLTYFNYEAQQDKSGLPNDRFSAERPEGSISTLTIQRTEQRDSAMYRCASSLRIPPYNEQFFGPGTRLTVL.

Here the CDR3 reads CASSTTTGNGYTF. The CDR3 DNA reads TGTGCCAGCAGCACGACCACAGGGAATGGCTACACCTTC. The rearrangement links TRBV5-4 to TRBJ1-2; possibly TRBD1 for D (6 bases). The CDR3 has 13 residues. Trimming cost V 4 bases and J 6 bases, with 13 bases left between them. Germline V gives CDR1 SGHNT, CDR2 YYREEE (reference sequence).